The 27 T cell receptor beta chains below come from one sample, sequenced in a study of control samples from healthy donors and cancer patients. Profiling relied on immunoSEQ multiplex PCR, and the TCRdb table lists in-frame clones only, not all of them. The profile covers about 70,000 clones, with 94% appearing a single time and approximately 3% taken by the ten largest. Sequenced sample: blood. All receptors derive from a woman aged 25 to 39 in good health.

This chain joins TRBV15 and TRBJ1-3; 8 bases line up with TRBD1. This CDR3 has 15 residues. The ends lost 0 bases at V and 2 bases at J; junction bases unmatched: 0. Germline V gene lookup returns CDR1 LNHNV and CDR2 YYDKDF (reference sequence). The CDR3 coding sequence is TGTGCCACCAGCAGAGACAGGGGGCCTGGAAACACCATATATTTT. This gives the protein CATSRDRGPGNTIYF.

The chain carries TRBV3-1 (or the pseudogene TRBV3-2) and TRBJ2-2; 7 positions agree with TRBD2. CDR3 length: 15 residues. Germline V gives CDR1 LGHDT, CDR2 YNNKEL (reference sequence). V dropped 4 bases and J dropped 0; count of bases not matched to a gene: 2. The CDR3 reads CASSRRGANTGELFF. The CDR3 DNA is TGTGCCAGCAGCCGACGGGGGGCGAACACCGGGGAGCTGTTTTTT.

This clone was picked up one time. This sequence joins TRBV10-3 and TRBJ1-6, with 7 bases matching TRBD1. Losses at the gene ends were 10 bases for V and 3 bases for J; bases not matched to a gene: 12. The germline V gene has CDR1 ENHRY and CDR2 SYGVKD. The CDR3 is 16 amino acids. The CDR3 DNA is TGTGCCACCAAAGGACAGGCTCGATTCTATAATTCACCCCTCCACTTT. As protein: CATKGQARFYNSPLHF.

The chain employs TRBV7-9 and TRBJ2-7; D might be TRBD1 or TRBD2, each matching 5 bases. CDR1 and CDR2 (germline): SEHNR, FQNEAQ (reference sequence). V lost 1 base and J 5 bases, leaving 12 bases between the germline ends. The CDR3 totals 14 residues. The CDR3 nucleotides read TGTGCCAGCAGCTTAGGACAGTCTAGCCACGAGCAGTACTTC. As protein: CASSLGQSSHEQYF.

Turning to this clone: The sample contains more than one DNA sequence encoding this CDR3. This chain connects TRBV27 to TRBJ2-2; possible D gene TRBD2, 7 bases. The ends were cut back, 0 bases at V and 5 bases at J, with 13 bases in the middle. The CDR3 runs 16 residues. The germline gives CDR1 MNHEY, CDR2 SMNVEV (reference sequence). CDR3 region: CASSLSRRGGTGELFF. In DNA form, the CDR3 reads TGTGCCAGCAGTTTATCGCGGAGGGGGGGGACCGGGGAGCTGTTTTTT.

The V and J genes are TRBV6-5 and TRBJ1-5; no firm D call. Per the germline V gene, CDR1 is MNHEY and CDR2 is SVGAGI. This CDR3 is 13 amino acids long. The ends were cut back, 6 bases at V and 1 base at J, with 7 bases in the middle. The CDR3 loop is CASREGSNQPQHF. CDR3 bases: TGTGCCAGCAGAGAGGGAAGCAATCAGCCCCAGCATTTT.

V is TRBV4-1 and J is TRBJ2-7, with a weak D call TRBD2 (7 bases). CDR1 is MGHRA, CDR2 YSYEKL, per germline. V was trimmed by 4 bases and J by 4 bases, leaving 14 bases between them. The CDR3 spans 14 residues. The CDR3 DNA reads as TGCGCCAGCAGCCTTGTAGGGGGGGCGTACGAGCAGTACTTC. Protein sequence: CASSLVGGAYEQYF.

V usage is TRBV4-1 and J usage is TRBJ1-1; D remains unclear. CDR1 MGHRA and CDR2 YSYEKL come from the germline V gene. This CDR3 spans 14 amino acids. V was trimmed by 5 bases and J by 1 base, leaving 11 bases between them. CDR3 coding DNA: TGCGCCAGCAGCAAAGGACTCTCGAACACTGAAGCTTTCTTT. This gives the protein CASSKGLSNTEAFF.

In DNA form, the CDR3 reads TGTGCCCTAAAAAAGGGACTAGCGGGGGGACCAGCCTACAATGAGCAGTTCTTC. Amino acids: CALKKGLAGGPAYNEQFF. V and J are TRBV7-2 and TRBJ2-1; TRBD2 matches 15 bases. Germline-derived CDR1 and CDR2 are SGHTA and FQGNSA. There are 18 residues in the CDR3. The V gene end was trimmed by 11 bases and the J gene end by 2 bases; junction bases not matched to a gene: 13.

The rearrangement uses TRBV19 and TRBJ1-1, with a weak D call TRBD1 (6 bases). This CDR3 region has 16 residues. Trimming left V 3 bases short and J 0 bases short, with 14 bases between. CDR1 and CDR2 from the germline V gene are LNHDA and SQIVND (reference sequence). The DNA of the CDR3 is TGTGCCAGTAGTATGTCGACAGGCCAGATGAACACTGAAGCTTTCTTT. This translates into CASSMSTGQMNTEAFF.

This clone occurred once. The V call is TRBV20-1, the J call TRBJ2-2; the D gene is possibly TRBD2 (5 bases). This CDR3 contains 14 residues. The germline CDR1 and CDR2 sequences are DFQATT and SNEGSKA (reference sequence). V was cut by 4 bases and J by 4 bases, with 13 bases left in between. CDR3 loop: CSATEGAGTGELFF. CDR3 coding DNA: TGCAGTGCTACTGAAGGTGCGGGCACCGGGGAGCTGTTTTTT.

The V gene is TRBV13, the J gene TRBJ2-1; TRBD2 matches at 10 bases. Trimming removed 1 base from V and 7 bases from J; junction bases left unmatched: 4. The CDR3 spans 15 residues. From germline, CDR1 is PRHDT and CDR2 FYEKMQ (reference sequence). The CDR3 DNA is TGTGCCAGCAGCTTAGCACTAGCGGGGCGAAATGAGCAGTTCTTC. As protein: CASSLALAGRNEQFF.

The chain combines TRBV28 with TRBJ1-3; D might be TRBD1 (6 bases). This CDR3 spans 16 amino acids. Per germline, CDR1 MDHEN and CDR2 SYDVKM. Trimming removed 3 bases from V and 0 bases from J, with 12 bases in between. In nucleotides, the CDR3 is TGTGCCAGCAGTTTCCGGGGGCCCTTCTCTGGAAACACCATATATTTT. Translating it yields CASSFRGPFSGNTIYF.

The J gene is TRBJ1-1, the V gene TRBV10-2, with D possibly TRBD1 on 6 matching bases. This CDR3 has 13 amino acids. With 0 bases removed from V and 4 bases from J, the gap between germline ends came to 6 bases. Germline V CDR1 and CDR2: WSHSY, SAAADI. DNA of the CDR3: TGCGCCAGCAGTGAGTCGGGGGCCACTGAAGCTTTCTTT. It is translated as CASSESGATEAFF.

The CDR3 DNA is TGTGCCAGCAGCTTAATGACCGGACCGAGCACTGAAGCTTTCTTT. This gives the protein CASSLMTGPSTEAFF. The V gene is TRBV7-2, the J gene TRBJ1-1, with unresolved D. Trimming shortened V by 2 bases and J by 4 bases, and 14 bases separated the two germline ends. The germline gives CDR1 SGHTA, CDR2 FQGNSA. The CDR3 loop spans 15 amino acids.

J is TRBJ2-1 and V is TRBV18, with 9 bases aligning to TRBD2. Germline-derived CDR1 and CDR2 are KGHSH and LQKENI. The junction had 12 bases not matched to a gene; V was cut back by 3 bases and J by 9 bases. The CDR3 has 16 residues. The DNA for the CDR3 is TGTGCCAGCTCACCCTTAGGCGCGGGGGGGACGGGTGAGCAGTTCTTC. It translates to CASSPLGAGGTGEQFF.

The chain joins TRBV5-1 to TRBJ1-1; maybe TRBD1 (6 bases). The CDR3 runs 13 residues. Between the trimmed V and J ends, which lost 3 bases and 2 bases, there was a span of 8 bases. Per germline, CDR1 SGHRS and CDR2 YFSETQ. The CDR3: CASSWTANTEAFF. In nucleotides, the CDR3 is TGCGCCAGCAGCTGGACAGCTAACACTGAAGCTTTCTTT.

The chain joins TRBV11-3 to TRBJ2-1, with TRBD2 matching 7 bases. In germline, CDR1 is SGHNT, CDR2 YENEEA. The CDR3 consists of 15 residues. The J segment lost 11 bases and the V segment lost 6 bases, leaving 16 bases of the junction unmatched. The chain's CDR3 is CASSGAGESPMKQFF. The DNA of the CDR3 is TGTGCCAGCAGTGGCGCGGGGGAAAGCCCAATGAAGCAGTTCTTC.

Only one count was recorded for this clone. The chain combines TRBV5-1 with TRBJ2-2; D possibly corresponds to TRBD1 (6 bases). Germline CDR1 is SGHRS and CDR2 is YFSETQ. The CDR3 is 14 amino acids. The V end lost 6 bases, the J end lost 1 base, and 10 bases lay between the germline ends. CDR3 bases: TGCGCCAGCAAGCAGACAGGGAACACCGGGGAGCTGTTTTTT. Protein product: CASKQTGNTGELFF.

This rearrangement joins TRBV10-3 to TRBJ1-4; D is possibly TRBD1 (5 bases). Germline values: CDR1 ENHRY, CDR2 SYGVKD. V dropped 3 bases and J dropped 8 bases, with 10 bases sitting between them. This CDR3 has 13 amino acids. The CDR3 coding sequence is TGTGCCATCAGTGAAACCGGGACCGAAAAACTGTTTTTT. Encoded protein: CAISETGTEKLFF.

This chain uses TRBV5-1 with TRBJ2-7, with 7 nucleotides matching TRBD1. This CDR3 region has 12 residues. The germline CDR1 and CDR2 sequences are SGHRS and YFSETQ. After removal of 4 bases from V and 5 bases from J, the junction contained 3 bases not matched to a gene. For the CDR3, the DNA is TGCGCCAGCAGCCAAGGGACAGACGAGCAGTACTTC. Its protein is CASSQGTDEQYF.

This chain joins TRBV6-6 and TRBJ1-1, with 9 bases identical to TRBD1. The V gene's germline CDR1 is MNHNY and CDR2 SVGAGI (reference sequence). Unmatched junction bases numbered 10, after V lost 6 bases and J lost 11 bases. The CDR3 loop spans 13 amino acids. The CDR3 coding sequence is TGTGCCAGCAGAAAACCGGGACAGGGAGCGGCTTTCTTT. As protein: CASRKPGQGAAFF.

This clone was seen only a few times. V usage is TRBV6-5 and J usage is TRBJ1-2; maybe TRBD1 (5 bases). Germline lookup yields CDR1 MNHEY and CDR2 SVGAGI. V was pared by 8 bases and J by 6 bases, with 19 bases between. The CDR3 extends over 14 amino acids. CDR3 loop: CASRIDGGGDGYTF. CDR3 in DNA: TGTGCCAGCCGTATCGACGGGGGGGGAGATGGCTACACCTTC.

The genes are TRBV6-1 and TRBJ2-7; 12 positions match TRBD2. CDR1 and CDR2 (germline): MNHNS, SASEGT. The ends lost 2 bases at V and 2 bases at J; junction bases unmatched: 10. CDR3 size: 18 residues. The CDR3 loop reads CASSEYRTSGTLTYEQYF. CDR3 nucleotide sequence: TGTGCCAGCAGTGAATATAGGACTAGCGGGACCTTAACCTACGAGCAGTACTTC.

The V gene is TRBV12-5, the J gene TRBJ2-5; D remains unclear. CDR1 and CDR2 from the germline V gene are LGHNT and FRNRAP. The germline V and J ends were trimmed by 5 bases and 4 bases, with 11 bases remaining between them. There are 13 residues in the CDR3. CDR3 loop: CASGPGSSETQYF. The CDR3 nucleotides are TGTGCTAGTGGTCCCGGTTCTTCAGAGACCCAGTACTTC.

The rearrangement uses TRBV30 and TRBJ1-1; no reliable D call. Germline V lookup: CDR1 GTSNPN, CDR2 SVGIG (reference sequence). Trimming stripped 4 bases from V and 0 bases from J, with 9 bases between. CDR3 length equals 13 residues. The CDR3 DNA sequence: TGTGCCTGGAACAAGGGTCTGAACACTGAAGCTTTCTTT. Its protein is CAWNKGLNTEAFF.

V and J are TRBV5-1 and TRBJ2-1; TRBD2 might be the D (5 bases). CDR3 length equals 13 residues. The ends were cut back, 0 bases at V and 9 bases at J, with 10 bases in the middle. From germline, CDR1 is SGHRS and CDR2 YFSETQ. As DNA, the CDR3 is TGCGCCAGCAGCTTGGTACCCAGCGGTGAGCAGTTCTTC. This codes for CASSLVPSGEQFF. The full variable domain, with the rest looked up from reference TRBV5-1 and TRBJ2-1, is KAGVTQTPRYLIKTRGQQVTLSCSPISGHRSVSWYQQTPGQGLQFLFEYFSETQRNKGNFPGRFSGRQFSNSRSEMNVSTLELGDSALYLCASSLVPSGEQFFGPGTRLTVL.